The 8 T cell receptor beta chains below were found in one sample sequenced in a study of identifying expanded T cells in peripheral blood. TCRdb's copy holds only in-frame clones and misses some; the assay was immunoSEQ multiplex PCR. Here the sample spans some 78,000 clones, 84% being singletons. Sequencing was carried out using blood. Every receptor here comes from a person between 18 and 69 years old in good health.

The chain uses TRBV28 and TRBJ2-2; 10 positions match TRBD2. Per the germline V gene, CDR1 is MDHEN and CDR2 is SYDVKM. The V and J ends lost 1 base and 6 bases, in that order; junction bases with no gene match: 17. CDR3 size: 20 residues. The CDR3 DNA is TGTGCCAGCAGTTTATTTGGTGATATGAGCGGGAGGGCCATTCCCGGGGAGCTGTTTTTT. Residues: CASSLFGDMSGRAIPGELFF.

V gene TRBV28 combines with J gene TRBJ2-7; D call uncertain. Germline CDR1 reads MDHEN; CDR2 reads SYDVKM. The CDR3 spans 14 residues. V lost 6 bases and J lost 3, with 15 bases in between. DNA of the CDR3: TGTGCCAGCAGGAGTAGCATAATCAACTACGAGCAGTACTTC. It translates to CASRSSIINYEQYF.

The chain joins TRBV11-2 to TRBJ2-1; weak D call: TRBD2 (5 bases). Between the trimmed V and J ends, which lost 8 bases and 5 bases, there was a span of 16 bases. The CDR3 has 14 residues. Germline V gives CDR1 SGHAT, CDR2 FQNNGV. The CDR3 DNA reads as TGTGCCAGCCTCCTAGCAACCCCCCACAATGAGCAGTTCTTC. Translated: CASLLATPHNEQFF.

V and J are TRBV5-4 and TRBJ1-1; tentative D call: TRBD1 (6 bases). Germline V gene data show CDR1 as SGHNT and CDR2 as YYREEE (reference sequence). CDR3 length: 14 residues. The V end was cut by 2 bases, the J end by 3 bases, with 11 bases between. The CDR3 DNA reads TGTGCCAGCAGCTTATCAGGGGCCCACACTGAAGCTTTCTTT. Translated, it gives CASSLSGAHTEAFF.

The chain couples TRBV11-3 to TRBJ2-3; a weak D match, TRBD2 (5 bases). V lost 3 bases, J lost 8 bases, and 15 bases lay in between. From germline, CDR1 is SGHNT and CDR2 YENEEA. The CDR3 length is 14 residues. The CDR3 spells CASSLVGEGGTQYF. The CDR3 coding sequence is TGTGCCAGCAGCTTGGTGGGAGAGGGTGGTACGCAGTATTTT.

The genes are TRBV28 and TRBJ2-7, with D tentatively TRBD2 (5 bases). Trimming removed 5 bases at V and 5 bases at J, with 19 bases between. CDR3 length: 15 amino acids. Germline values: CDR1 MDHEN, CDR2 SYDVKM. The CDR3 loop reads CASSPGSEGGNEQYF. For the CDR3, the DNA is TGTGCCAGCAGTCCGGGTAGCGAAGGTGGGAACGAGCAGTACTTC.

The gene calls are TRBV4-3 and TRBJ2-7; 10 bases fit TRBD2. Unmatched junction bases numbered 2, after V lost 1 base and J lost 2 bases. The CDR3 extends over 15 amino acids. Germline CDR1 LGHNA, CDR2 YSLEER. Here the CDR3 DNA reads TGCGCCAGCAGCCAAGGACTAGCGGGTACCTACGAGCAGTACTTC. This codes for CASSQGLAGTYEQYF.

This chain joins TRBV14 and TRBJ2-7; 10 nucleotides agree with TRBD1. After removal of 4 bases from V and 3 bases from J, the junction contained 15 bases not matched to a gene. Germline V gene sequence: CDR1 SGHDN, CDR2 FVKESK. The CDR3 has 18 amino acids. DNA for the CDR3: TGTGCCAGCAGCCTAAAGGGGACAGGGGCCACGGGGGACTACGAGCAGTACTTC. This codes for CASSLKGTGATGDYEQYF.